A single sample is the source of the 9 T cell receptor beta chains below, sequenced in a study of blood T cells in healthy people across ages. The second PCR ran about 6 to 12 cycles with a sample-barcoded 5' primer and J-beta primers. TCRdb ran MiXCR on the 5' RACE reads and lists one entry per CDR3 protein. Here the sample spans about 1 million distinct CDR3 sequences, more than 40% being singletons. Sequences were obtained from blood. These receptors were taken from an older woman in good health.

This sequence joins TRBV5-1 and TRBJ1-2; 10 nucleotides line up with TRBD1. Looked up from germline, CDR1 is SGHRS and CDR2 is YFSETQ. CDR3 length: 15 amino acids. The V and J ends lost 4 bases and 5 bases, in that order; junction bases with no gene match: 8. CDR3 sequence (DNA): TGCGCCAGCAGCGAAACCGGGACAGGGGAATATGGCTACACCTTC. Translating it yields CASSETGTGEYGYTF. Variable domain in full (rest from reference TRBV5-1 and TRBJ1-2): KAGVTQTPRYLIKTRGQQVTLSCSPISGHRSVSWYQQTPGQGLQFLFEYFSETQRNKGNFPGRFSGRQFSNSRSEMNVSTLELGDSALYLCASSETGTGEYGYTFGSGTRLTVV.

V usage is TRBV5-1 and J usage is TRBJ1-1, with 7 bases lining up with TRBD1. The germline gives CDR1 SGHRS, CDR2 YFSETQ. Losses at the gene ends were 5 bases for V and 2 bases for J; bases not matched to a gene: 6. There are 14 residues in the CDR3. The CDR3 region is CASRVGTDNTEAFF. The CDR3 DNA follows: TGCGCCAGCAGGGTTGGGACAGACAACACTGAAGCTTTCTTT.

In the case of this clonotype: A much larger clone is a single base away; this may be a read error. The CDR3 loop reads CGVEDLLGHEQYF. Here the CDR3 DNA reads TGCGGCGTTGAAGATCTGTTGGGCCACGAGCAGTACTTC. The gene calls are TRBV29-1 and TRBJ2-7; D remains ambiguous. This CDR3 has 13 residues. The germline CDR1 and CDR2 sequences are SQVTM and ANQGSEA.

This clonotype was observed a single time. Sequence at one end of the junction differs from germline and may be a read error. The V and J genes are TRBV3-1 and TRBJ1-6; TRBD1 agrees at 8 bases. CDR1 and CDR2 from the germline V gene are LGHDT and YNNKEL (reference sequence). This CDR3 region has 14 residues. CDR3 nucleotide sequence: TGTGCCAGCAGCCTTGGACAGGGTCAGTCACCCCCCCACTTT. It is translated as CASSLGQGQSPPHF.

A few counts support this clonotype. The chain recombines TRBV14 with TRBJ2-3, with 9 nucleotides matching TRBD1. The germline CDR1 and CDR2 sequences are SGHDN and FVKESK. The ends lost 4 bases at V and 5 bases at J; junction bases unmatched: 10. The CDR3 covers 16 residues. The CDR3 bases are TGTGCCAGCAGCCCCTACAGGGGGCGGGCGGAAGATACGCAGTATTTT. Translated: CASSPYRGRAEDTQYF.

As concerns this clonotype: The junction and the germline gene differ at one end; a read error may be behind it. The chain uses TRBV7-9 and TRBJ2-4, with 9 nucleotides matching TRBD2. CDR1 is SEHNR, CDR2 FQNEAQ, per germline (reference sequence). The CDR3 contains 15 residues. CDR3 in amino acids: CASTLGSGRKNIRYF. Here the CDR3 DNA reads TGTGCCAGCACCCTAGGGAGCGGGAGGAAAAACATTCGGTACTTC.

J is TRBJ2-5 and V is TRBV12-3 or TRBV12-4; 10 nucleotides align to TRBD2. This CDR3 spans 15 amino acids. V lost 7 bases and J lost 5; bases outside the gene matches: 10. CDR3 sequence reads: CASTVSGRMEETQYF. CDR3 DNA: TGTGCCAGCACGGTTAGCGGGAGGATGGAGGAGACCCAGTACTTC.

This clonotype appeared a few times. V is TRBV7-9 and J is TRBJ2-1, with 14 nucleotides matching TRBD2. V gave up 5 bases and J gave up 5 bases; unmatched junction bases: 8. The CDR3 runs 17 residues. Germline CDR1 and CDR2: SEHNR and FQNEAQ (reference sequence). CDR3 sequence (DNA): TGTGCCAGCAGCCCCGGGACTAGCGGGAGAGGGAACAATGAGCAGTTCTTC. Translation: CASSPGTSGRGNNEQFF.

V and J are TRBV13 and TRBJ2-1, with 8 bases identical to TRBD2. V lost 5 bases and J lost 7; bases outside the gene matches: 10. Germline V gives CDR1 PRHDT, CDR2 FYEKMQ (reference sequence). The CDR3 sequence is 15 residues long. CDR3 region: CASSKTGTSMNEQFF. Here the CDR3 DNA reads TGTGCCAGCAGCAAGACCGGGACTAGTATGAATGAGCAGTTCTTC.